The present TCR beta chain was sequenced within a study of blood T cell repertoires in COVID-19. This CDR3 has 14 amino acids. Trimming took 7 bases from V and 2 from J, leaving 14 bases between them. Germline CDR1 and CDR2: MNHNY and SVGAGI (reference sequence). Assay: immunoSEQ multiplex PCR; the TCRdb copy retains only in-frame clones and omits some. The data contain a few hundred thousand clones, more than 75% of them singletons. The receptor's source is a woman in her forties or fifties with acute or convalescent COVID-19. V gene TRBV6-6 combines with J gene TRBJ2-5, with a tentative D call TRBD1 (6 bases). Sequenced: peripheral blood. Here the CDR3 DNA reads TGTGCCAGCAACCTCAGGGGTTTTCAAGAGACCCAGTACTTC. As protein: CASNLRGFQETQYF.